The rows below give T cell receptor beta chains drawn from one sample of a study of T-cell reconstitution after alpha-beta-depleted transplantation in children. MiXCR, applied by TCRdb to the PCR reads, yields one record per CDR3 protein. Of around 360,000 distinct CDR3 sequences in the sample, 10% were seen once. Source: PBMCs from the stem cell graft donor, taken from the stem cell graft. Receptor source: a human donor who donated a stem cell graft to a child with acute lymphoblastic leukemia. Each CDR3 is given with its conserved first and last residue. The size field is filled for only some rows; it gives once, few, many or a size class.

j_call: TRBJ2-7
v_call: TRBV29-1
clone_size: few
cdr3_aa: CSVPIAESSYEQYF

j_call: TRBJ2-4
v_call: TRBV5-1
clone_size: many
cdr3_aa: CASSQDTYQYF

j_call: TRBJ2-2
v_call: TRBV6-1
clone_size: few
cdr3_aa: CASSLAGRWFTGELFF

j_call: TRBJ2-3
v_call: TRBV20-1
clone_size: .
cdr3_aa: CSATRDFSTDTQYF

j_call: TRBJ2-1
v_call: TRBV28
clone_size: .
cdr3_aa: CASSMSSYNEQFF

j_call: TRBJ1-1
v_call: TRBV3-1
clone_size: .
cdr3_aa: CASSQARNTEAFF

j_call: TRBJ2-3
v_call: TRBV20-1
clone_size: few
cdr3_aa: CSASGASGRETDTQYF

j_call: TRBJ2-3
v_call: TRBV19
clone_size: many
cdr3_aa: CASSIGVPRDSLTDTQYF

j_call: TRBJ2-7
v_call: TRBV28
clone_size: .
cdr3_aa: CASSSAGSSYEQYF

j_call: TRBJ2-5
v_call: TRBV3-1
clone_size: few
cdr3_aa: CASSQDYSGSRRTQYF

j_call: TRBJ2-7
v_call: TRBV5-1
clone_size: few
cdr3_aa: CASSFVQSSYEQYF

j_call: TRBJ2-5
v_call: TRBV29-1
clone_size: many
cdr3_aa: CSVDISRETQYF

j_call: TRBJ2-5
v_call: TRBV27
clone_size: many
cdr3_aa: CASSLLQETQYF

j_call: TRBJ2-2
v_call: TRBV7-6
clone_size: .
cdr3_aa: CTSSSQRLMMFF

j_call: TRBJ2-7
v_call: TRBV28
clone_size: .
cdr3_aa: CASSPSVGSIRGYF

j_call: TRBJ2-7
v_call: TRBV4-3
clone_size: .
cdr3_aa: CASSQDGTGRAYEQYF

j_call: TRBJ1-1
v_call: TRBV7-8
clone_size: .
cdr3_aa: CASSLGGRPEAFF

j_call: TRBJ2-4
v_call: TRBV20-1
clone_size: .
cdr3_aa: CSARVGDRNIQYF

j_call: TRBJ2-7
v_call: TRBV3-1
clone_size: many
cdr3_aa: CASSPLEGVFAYEQYF

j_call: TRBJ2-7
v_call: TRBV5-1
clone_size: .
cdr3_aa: CASSPGLVNYEQYF

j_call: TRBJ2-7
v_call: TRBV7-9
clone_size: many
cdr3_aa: CASSLSGLAYEQYF

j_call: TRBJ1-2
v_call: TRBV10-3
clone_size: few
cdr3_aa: CAISESNGGSGSHGYTF

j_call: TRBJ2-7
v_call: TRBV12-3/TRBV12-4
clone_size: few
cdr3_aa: CASGGWLVNEQYF

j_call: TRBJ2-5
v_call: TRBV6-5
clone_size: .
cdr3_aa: CASSFLAEGTQYF

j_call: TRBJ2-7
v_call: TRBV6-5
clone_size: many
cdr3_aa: CASTSNWGVPSYEQYF

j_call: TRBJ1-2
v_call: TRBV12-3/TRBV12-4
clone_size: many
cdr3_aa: CASSPTTVSGYTF

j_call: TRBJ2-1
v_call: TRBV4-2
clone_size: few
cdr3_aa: CASSQEAYQAGRSYNEQFF

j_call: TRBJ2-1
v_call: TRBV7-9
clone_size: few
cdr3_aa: CASSLVGGYYNEQFF

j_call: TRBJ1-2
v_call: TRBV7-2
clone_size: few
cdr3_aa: CASSSRTGSNGYTF

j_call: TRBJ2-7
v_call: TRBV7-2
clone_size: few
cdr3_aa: CASSVLAAYEQYF

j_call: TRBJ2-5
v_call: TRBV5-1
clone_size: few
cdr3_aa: CASSWWPFVIKGDPSRWTQYF

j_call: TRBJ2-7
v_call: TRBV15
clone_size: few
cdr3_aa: CATSRETGPYEQYF

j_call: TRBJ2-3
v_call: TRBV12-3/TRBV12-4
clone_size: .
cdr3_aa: CATLISGTDTQYF

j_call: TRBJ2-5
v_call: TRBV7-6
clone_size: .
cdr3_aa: CASSLTWEETQYF

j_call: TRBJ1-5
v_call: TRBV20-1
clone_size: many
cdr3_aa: CSARGGSNQPQHF

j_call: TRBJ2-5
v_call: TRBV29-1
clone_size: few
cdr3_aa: CSVERFQETQYF

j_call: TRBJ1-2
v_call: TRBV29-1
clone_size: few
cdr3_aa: CSVDRDRGNYGYTF

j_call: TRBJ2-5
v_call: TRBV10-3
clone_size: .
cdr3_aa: CAISSAQNQETQYF

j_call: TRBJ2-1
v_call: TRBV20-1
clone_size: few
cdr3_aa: CSASRGSQYNEQFF

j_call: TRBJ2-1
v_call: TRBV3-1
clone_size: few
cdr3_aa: CASSPTSGRAGEQFF

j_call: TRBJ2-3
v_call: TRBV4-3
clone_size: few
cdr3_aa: CASSQETSAYTDTQYF

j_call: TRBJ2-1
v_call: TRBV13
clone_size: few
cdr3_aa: CASSWDRGIYNEQFF